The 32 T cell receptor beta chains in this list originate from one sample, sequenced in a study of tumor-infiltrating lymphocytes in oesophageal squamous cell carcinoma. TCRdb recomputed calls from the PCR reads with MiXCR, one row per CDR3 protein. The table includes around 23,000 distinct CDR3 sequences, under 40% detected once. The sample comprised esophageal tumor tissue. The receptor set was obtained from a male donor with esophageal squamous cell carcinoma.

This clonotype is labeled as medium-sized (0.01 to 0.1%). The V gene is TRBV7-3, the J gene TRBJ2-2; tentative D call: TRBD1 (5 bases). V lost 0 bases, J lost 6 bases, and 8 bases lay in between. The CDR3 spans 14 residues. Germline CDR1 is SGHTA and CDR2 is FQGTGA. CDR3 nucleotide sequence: TGTGCCAGCAGCTTAACCCCAGGGCCCGGGGAGCTGTTTTTT. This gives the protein CASSLTPGPGELFF.

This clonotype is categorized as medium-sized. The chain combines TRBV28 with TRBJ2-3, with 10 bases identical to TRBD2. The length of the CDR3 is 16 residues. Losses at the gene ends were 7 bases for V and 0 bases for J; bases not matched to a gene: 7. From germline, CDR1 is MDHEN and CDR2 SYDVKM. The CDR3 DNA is TGTGCCAGCACCCAGCTAGCGGGGGCTAGCACAGATACGCAGTATTTT. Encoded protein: CASTQLAGASTDTQYF.

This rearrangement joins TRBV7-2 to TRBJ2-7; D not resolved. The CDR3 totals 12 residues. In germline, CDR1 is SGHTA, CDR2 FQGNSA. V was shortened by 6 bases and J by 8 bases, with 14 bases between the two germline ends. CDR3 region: CASSSISWKQYF. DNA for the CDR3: TGTGCCAGCAGTTCAATATCGTGGAAGCAGTACTTC.

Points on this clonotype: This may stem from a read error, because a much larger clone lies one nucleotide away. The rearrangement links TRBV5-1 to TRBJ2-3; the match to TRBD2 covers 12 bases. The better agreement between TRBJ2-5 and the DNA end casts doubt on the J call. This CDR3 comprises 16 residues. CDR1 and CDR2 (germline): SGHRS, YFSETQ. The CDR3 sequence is CVSSLGQGLAGETQYF. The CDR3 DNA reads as TGCGTCAGCAGCTTGGGGCAGGGACTAGCGGGAGAGACCCAGTACTTC.

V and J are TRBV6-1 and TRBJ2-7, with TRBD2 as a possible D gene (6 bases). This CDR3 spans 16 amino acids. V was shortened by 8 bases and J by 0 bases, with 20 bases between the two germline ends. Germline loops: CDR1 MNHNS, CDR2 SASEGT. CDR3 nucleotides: TGTGCCAGCTTAGGAGGGAGACAGTCCTTCTCCTACGAGCAGTACTTC. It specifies CASLGGRQSFSYEQYF.

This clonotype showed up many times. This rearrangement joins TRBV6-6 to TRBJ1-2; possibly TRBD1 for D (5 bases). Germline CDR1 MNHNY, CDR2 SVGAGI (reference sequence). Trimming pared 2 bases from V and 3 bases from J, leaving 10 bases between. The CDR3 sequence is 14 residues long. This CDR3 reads CASSYGGNHYGYTF. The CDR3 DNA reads TGTGCCAGCAGTTACGGGGGAAATCACTATGGCTACACCTTC.

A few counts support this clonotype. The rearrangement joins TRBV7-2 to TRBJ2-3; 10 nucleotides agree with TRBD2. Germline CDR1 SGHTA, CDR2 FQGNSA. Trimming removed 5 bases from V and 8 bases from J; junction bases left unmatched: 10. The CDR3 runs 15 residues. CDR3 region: CASSPLAGVVGTQYF. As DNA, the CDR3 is TGTGCCAGCAGCCCCCTAGCGGGAGTGGTTGGTACGCAGTATTTT.

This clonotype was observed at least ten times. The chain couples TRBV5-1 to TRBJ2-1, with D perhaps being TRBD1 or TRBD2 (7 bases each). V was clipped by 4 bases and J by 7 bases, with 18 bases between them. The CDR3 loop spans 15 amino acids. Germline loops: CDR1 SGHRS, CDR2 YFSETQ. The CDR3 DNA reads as TGCGCCAGCAGCCCCCTGGGAGGGGGCGGGAATGAGCAGTTCTTC. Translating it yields CASSPLGGGGNEQFF.

The CDR3 coding sequence is TGTGCCAGCAGCCCGAGACTAGCGGGGTCCTACAATGAGCAGTTCTTC. It translates to CASSPRLAGSYNEQFF. This chain connects TRBV9 to TRBJ2-1, with 11 bases lining up with TRBD2. The CDR3 contains 16 residues. The germline V gene encodes CDR1 SGDLS and CDR2 YYNGEE. J was trimmed by 1 base and V by 4 bases; bases with no gene match: 4.

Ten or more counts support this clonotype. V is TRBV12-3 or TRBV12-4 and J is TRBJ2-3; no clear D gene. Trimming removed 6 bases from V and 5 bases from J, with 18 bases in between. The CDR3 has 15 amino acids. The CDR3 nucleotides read TGTGCCAGCAGAGCCGCCCTTTCCAAGGGAGATACGCAGTATTTT. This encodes CASRAALSKGDTQYF.

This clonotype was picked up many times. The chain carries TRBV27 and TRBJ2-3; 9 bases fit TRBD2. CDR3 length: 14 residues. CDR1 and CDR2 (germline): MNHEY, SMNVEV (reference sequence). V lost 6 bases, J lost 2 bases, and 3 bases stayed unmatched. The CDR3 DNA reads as TGTGCCAGCAGCCCTAGCGGGGCCACAGATACGCAGTATTTT. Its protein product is CASSPSGATDTQYF.

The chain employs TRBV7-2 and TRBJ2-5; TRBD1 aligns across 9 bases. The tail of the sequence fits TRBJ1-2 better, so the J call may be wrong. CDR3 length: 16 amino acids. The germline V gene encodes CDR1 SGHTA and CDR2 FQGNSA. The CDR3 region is CASSLVQGAHNYGYTF. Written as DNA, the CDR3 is TGTGCCAGCAGCTTAGTACAGGGGGCTCATAACTATGGCTACACCTTC.

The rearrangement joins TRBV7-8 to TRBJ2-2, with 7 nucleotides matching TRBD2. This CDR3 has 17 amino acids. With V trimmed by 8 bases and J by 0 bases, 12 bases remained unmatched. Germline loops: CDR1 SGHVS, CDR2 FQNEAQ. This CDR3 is CASAPEGLAANTGELFF. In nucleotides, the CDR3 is TGTGCCAGCGCCCCGGAGGGCCTAGCGGCGAACACCGGGGAGCTGTTTTTT.

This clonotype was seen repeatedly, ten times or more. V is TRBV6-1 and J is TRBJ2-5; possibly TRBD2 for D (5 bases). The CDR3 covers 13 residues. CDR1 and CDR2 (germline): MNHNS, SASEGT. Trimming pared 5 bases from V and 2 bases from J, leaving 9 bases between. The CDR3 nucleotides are TGTGCCAGCAGTTGGGAGTCTCAAGAGACCCAGTACTTC. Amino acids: CASSWESQETQYF.

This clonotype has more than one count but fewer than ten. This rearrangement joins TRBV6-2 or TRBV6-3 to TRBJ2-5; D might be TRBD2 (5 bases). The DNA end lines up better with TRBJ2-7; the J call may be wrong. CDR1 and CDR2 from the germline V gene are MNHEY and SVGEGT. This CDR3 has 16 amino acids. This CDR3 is CASSYYLGSVPYEQYF. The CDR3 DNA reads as TGTGCCAGCAGTTATTATTTGGGGAGTGTCCCCTACGAGCAGTACTTC.

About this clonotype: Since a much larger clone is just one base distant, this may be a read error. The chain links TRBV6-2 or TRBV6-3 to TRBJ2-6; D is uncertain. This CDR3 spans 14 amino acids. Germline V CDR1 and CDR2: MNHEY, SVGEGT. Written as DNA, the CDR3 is TGTGCCAGCAGTTACTCGACGGCGAATTCACCCCTCAACTTC. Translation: CASSYSTANSPLNF.

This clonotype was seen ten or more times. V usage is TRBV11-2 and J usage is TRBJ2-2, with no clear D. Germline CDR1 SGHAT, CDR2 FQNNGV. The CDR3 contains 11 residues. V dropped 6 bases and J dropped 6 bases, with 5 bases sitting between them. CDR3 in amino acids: CASSQSGELFF. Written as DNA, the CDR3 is TGTGCCAGCAGTCAGTCCGGGGAGCTGTTTTTT.

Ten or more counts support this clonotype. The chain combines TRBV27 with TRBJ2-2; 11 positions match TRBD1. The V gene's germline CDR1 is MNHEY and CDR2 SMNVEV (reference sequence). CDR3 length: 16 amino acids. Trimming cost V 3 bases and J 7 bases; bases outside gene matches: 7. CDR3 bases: TGTGCCAGCAGTTTGGTTTGGACAGGGGGCCTCGGGGAGCTGTTTTTT. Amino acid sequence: CASSLVWTGGLGELFF.

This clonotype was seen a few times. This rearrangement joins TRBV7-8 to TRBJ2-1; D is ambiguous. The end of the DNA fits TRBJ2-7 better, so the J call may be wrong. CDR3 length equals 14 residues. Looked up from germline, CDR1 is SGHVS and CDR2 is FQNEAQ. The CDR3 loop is CASSPRDNSYEQYF. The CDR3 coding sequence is TGTGCCAGCAGCCCACGTGACAATTCCTACGAGCAGTACTTC.

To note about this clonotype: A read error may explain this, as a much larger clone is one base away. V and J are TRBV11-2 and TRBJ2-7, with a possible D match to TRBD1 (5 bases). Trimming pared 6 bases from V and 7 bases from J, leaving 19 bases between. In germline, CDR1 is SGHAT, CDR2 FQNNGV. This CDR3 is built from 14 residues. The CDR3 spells CASSHDRIYNEQYF. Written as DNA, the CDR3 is TGTGCCAGCAGTCATGACAGAATTTACAATGAGCAGTACTTC.

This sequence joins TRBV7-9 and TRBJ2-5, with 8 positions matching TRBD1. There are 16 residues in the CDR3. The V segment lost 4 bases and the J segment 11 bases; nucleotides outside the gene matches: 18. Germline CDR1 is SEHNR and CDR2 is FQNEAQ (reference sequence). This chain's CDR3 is CASSSRQGSSYNEQYF. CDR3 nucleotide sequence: TGTGCCAGCAGCTCCCGACAGGGGAGTTCCTACAATGAGCAGTACTTC.

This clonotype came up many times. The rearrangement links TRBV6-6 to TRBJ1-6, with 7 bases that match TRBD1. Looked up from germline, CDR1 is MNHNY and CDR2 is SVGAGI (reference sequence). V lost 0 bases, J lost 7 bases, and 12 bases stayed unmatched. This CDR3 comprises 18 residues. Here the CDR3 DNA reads TGTGCCAGCAGTTACTCTTCTCAGGGGGTTCGGGAGAATTCACCCCTCCACTTT. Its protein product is CASSYSSQGVRENSPLHF.

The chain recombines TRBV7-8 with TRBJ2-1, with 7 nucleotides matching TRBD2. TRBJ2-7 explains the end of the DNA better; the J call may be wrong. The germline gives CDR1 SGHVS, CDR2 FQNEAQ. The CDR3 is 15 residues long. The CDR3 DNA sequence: TGTGCCAGCAGCCCTTGGGGGACGGGAGGTTACGAGCAGTACTTC. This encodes CASSPWGTGGYEQYF.

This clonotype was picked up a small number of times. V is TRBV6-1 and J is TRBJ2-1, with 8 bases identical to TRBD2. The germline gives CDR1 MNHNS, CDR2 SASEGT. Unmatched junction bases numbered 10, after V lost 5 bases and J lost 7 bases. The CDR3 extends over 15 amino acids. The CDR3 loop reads CASSTGTSWFNEQFF. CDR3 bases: TGTGCCAGCAGTACCGGGACTAGTTGGTTTAATGAGCAGTTCTTC.

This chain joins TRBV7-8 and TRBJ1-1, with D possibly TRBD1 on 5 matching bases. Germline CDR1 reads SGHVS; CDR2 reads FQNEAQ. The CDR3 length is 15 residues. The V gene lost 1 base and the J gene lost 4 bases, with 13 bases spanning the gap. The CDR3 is CASSLGFGGATEAFF. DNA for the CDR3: TGTGCCAGCAGCTTAGGTTTTGGGGGTGCCACTGAAGCTTTCTTT.

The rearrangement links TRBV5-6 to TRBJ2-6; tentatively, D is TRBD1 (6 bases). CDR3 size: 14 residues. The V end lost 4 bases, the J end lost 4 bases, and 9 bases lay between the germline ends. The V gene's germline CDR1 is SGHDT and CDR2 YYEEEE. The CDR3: CASSHGQGANVLTF. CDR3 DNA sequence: TGTGCCAGCAGCCACGGACAGGGGGCCAACGTCCTGACTTTC.

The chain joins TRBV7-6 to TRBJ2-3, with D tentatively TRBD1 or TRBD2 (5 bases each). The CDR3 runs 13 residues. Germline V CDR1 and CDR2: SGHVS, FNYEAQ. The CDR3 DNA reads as TGTGTATTGGGGACCCCGAGCACAGATACGCAGTATTTT. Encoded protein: CVLGTPSTDTQYF.

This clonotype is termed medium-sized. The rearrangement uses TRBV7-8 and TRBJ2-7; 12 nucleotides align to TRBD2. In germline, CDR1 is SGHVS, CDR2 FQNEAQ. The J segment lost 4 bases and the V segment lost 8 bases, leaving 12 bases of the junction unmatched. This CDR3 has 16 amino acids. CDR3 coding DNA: TGTGCCAGCGGAACCCCTCGTACTAGCGGGGGGTACGAGCAGTACTTC. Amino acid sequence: CASGTPRTSGGYEQYF.

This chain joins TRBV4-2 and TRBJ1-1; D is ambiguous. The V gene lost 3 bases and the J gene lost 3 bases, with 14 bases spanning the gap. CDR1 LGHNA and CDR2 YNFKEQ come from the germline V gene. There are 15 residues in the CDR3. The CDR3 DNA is TGTGCCAGCAGCCACGGCCGGGCAGGCCACACTGAAGCTTTCTTT. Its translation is CASSHGRAGHTEAFF.

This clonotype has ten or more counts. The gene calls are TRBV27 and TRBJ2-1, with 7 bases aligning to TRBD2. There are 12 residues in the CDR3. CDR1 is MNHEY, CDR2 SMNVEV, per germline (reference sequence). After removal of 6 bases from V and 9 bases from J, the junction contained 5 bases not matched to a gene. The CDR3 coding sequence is TGTGCCAGCAGGGGGGGGGGATCTGAGCAGTTCTTC. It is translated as CASRGGGSEQFF.

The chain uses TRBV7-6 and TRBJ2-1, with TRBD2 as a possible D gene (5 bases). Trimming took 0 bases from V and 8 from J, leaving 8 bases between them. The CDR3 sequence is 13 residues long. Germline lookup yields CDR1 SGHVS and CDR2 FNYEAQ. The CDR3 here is CASSLARADEQFF. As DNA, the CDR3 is TGTGCCAGCAGCTTAGCGAGGGCCGATGAGCAGTTCTTC. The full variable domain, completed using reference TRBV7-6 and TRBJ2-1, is GAGVSQSPRYKVTKRGQDVALRCDPISGHVSLYWYRQALGQGPEFLTYFNYEAQQDKSGLPNDRFSAERPEGSISTLTIQRTEQRDSAMYRCASSLARADEQFFGPGTRLTVL.

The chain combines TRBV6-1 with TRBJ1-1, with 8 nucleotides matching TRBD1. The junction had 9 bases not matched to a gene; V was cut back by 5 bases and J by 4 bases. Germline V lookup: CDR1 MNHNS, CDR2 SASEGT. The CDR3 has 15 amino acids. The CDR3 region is CASSSHRGEGTEAFF. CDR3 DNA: TGTGCCAGCAGTTCCCACAGGGGGGAGGGCACTGAAGCTTTCTTT.